These 23 T cell receptor beta chains share one sample of origin, sequenced in a study of blood T cell repertoires in COVID-19. Assay used: immunoSEQ multiplex PCR; TCRdb lists only in-frame clones, some missing. The sample holds around 140,000 clones; around three quarters are singletons and the top ten take roughly 17%. The sample comprised peripheral blood. Every receptor here comes from a man aged 50-60 years with acute or convalescent COVID-19.

CDR3 nucleotides: TGCAGCGTACATGGCGGGGGGGTAAATACGCAGTATTTT. Encoded protein: CSVHGGGVNTQYF. The chain has TRBV29-1 and TRBJ2-3; 9 bases align to TRBD2. The CDR3 loop spans 13 amino acids. Per the germline V gene, CDR1 is SQVTM and CDR2 is ANQGSEA. The trim removed 6 bases at V and 7 bases at J, leaving 8 bases unmatched.

This clone was seen only a few times. V usage is TRBV25-1 and J usage is TRBJ2-2, with 8 nucleotides matching TRBD1. Looked up from germline, CDR1 is MGHDK and CDR2 is SYGVNS. The CDR3 is 14 amino acids. J was trimmed by 5 bases and V by 8 bases; bases with no gene match: 7. CDR3 nucleotide sequence: TGTGCCAGCCTGCCGACAGGGGCGACCGGGGAGCTGTTTTTT. Protein: CASLPTGATGELFF.

The V call is TRBV12-5, the J call TRBJ2-5; TRBD1 aligns across 7 bases. J gave up 1 base and V 3 bases, and 2 bases lay outside the gene matches. Germline values: CDR1 LGHNT, CDR2 FRNRAP. The CDR3 is 14 amino acids. CDR3: CASGLGTAQETQYF. In nucleotides, the CDR3 is TGTGCTAGTGGTTTAGGGACAGCCCAAGAGACCCAGTACTTC.

The chain is built from TRBV25-1 and TRBJ1-1; TRBD1 aligns across 7 bases. J was trimmed by 4 bases and V by 4 bases; bases with no gene match: 6. This CDR3 comprises 14 residues. The germline gives CDR1 MGHDK, CDR2 SYGVNS. The CDR3 protein is CASSGTGPPTEAFF. Written as DNA, the CDR3 is TGTGCCAGCAGTGGGACAGGTCCCCCCACTGAAGCTTTCTTT.

The chain carries TRBV2 and TRBJ1-2, with TRBD1 matching 9 bases. The CDR3 contains 10 residues. Trimming cost V 11 bases and J 6 bases; bases outside gene matches: 1. Germline V lookup: CDR1 SNHLY, CDR2 FYNNEI. CDR3 loop: CAGQGNGYTF. Here the CDR3 DNA reads TGTGCCGGACAGGGGAATGGCTACACCTTC.

The chain has TRBV5-4 and TRBJ2-2; D remains ambiguous. Deletions cut 4 bases from V and 4 bases from J, with 14 bases between. The CDR3 runs to 15 residues. Germline CDR1 is SGHNT and CDR2 is YYREEE (reference sequence). The CDR3 sequence is CASSPGSFSTGELFF. The CDR3 DNA is TGTGCCAGCAGCCCAGGTTCGTTCAGCACCGGGGAGCTGTTTTTT.

This chain connects TRBV30 to TRBJ1-1; D is possibly TRBD1 (6 bases). Trimming cost V 4 bases and J 0 bases, with 15 bases left between them. From germline, CDR1 is GTSNPN and CDR2 SVGIG (reference sequence). The CDR3 is 15 amino acids. The CDR3 nucleotides are TGTGCCTGGAAGATCAGGACAGCAATGAACACTGAAGCTTTCTTT. Protein product: CAWKIRTAMNTEAFF.

V and J are TRBV9 and TRBJ2-2; possible D gene TRBD1, 6 bases. The CDR3 extends over 17 amino acids. Germline CDR1 and CDR2: SGDLS and YYNGEE. Trimming removed 7 bases at V and 5 bases at J, with 24 bases between. The CDR3 loop reads CASGVIPGHLKTGELFF. In nucleotides, the CDR3 is TGTGCCAGCGGGGTAATACCGGGACACCTAAAAACCGGGGAGCTGTTTTTT.

The J gene is TRBJ1-2, the V gene TRBV6-5; the match to TRBD1 covers 9 bases. Germline V CDR1 and CDR2: MNHEY, SVGAGI. Trimming cost V 2 bases and J 8 bases; bases outside gene matches: 9. This CDR3 has 15 residues. The CDR3 DNA reads TGTGCCAGCAGTTACCCGGGACAGGGAGTGAAAGGCTACACCTTC. Amino acids: CASSYPGQGVKGYTF.

The chain uses TRBV5-1 and TRBJ2-1; a weak D match, TRBD2 (5 bases). The CDR3 sequence is 16 residues long. Germline V gene sequence: CDR1 SGHRS, CDR2 YFSETQ. The V end lost 0 bases, the J end lost 6 bases, and 16 bases lay between the germline ends. CDR3 sequence: CASSLDVSGGGNEQFF. The CDR3 bases are TGCGCCAGCAGCTTGGATGTATCGGGCGGAGGCAATGAGCAGTTCTTC.

The J gene is TRBJ1-2, the V gene TRBV3-1 (or the pseudogene TRBV3-2); D might be TRBD1 (6 bases). V gave up 1 base and J gave up 4 bases, with 7 bases separating them. The CDR3 consists of 13 residues. The germline CDR1 and CDR2 sequences are LGHDT and YNNKEL (reference sequence). The CDR3 nucleotides read TGTGCCAGCAGCCAAGGACAGGCCTATGGCTACACCTTC. Encoded protein: CASSQGQAYGYTF.

V is TRBV2 and J is TRBJ2-7; 9 bases are shared with TRBD1. Germline-derived CDR1 and CDR2 are SNHLY and FYNNEI. J gave up 9 bases and V 6 bases, and 12 bases lay outside the gene matches. The length of the CDR3 is 14 residues. Here the CDR3 DNA reads TGTGCCAGCAGGAACCAGGACAGGGGTTTGGGGCAGTACTTC. Translating gives CASRNQDRGLGQYF.

The gene calls are TRBV11-3 and TRBJ2-2; 7 nucleotides agree with TRBD1. Losses at the gene ends were 5 bases for V and 1 base for J; bases not matched to a gene: 1. The CDR3 loop spans 14 amino acids. Germline V lookup: CDR1 SGHNT, CDR2 YENEEA. CDR3 in DNA: TGTGCCAGCAGCGGGGACAGGAACACCGGGGAGCTGTTTTTT. Its translation is CASSGDRNTGELFF.

V usage is TRBV3-1 (or the pseudogene TRBV3-2) and J usage is TRBJ1-4; D is undetermined. Germline V CDR1 and CDR2: LGHDT, YNNKEL (reference sequence). With 3 bases removed from V and 4 bases from J, the gap between germline ends came to 9 bases. This CDR3 is built from 14 residues. In DNA, the CDR3 is TGTGCCAGCAGCCAGACCGGGTATAATGAAAAACTGTTTTTT. Its protein product is CASSQTGYNEKLFF.

V and J are TRBV5-1 and TRBJ2-6; 7 bases are shared with TRBD2. CDR1 and CDR2 (germline): SGHRS, YFSETQ. The V and J ends lost 9 bases and 2 bases, in that order; junction bases with no gene match: 5. CDR3 length equals 14 residues. The chain's CDR3 is CATQTSAGANVLTF. Written as DNA, the CDR3 is TGCGCCACCCAAACTAGCGCTGGGGCCAACGTCCTGACTTTC.

The sample holds a few counts of this clone. V and J are TRBV20-1 and TRBJ1-6; 7 bases match TRBD1. With 3 bases clipped from V and 2 bases from J, the junction kept 7 bases outside the gene matches. The CDR3 is 16 amino acids. Germline V gene data show CDR1 as DFQATT and CDR2 as SNEGSKA (reference sequence). The CDR3 protein is CSASQGRGTYNSPLHF. The CDR3 nucleotides are TGCAGTGCTAGTCAAGGCAGGGGGACCTATAATTCACCCCTCCACTTT.

This chain uses TRBV25-1 with TRBJ1-4, with D possibly matching TRBD1 (5 bases). The V end lost 5 bases, the J end lost 1 base, and 8 bases lay between the germline ends. Germline V gives CDR1 MGHDK, CDR2 SYGVNS. The CDR3 sequence is 14 residues long. CDR3 sequence reads: CASSRGGTNEKLFF. In DNA form, the CDR3 reads TGTGCCAGCAGTCGCGGGGGAACTAATGAAAAACTGTTTTTT.

The CDR3 nucleotides are TGTGCCACCAGCAGGTCGCAGGGGGCCTACGAGCAGTACTTC. Protein product: CATSRSQGAYEQYF. The chain joins TRBV15 to TRBJ2-7; 7 nucleotides align to TRBD1. V dropped 3 bases and J dropped 2; count of bases not matched to a gene: 4. This CDR3 is 14 amino acids long. The germline V gene encodes CDR1 LNHNV and CDR2 YYDKDF (reference sequence). Looking up the rest from reference TRBV15 and TRBJ2-7 gives the full variable domain: DAMVIQNPRYQVTQFGKPVTLSCSQTLNHNVMYWYQQKSSQAPKLLFHYYDKDFNNEADTPDNFQSRRPNTSFCFLDIRSPGLGDTAMYLCATSRSQGAYEQYFGPGTRLTVT.

This clone has a single count. The V call is TRBV5-6, the J call TRBJ2-5, with D maybe TRBD2 (5 bases). This CDR3 comprises 13 residues. The germline V gene has CDR1 SGHDT and CDR2 YYEEEE. V lost 4 bases and J 5 bases, leaving 12 bases between the germline ends. Here the CDR3 reads CASSRRGVETQYF. The CDR3 coding sequence is TGTGCCAGCAGCAGACGGGGTGTGGAGACCCAGTACTTC.

This clone was seen a few times. The chain carries TRBV15 and TRBJ2-1; 13 bases fit TRBD2. Trimming cost V 5 bases and J 8 bases; bases outside gene matches: 15. CDR3 length equals 18 residues. From germline, CDR1 is LNHNV and CDR2 YYDKDF (reference sequence). In nucleotides, the CDR3 is TGTGCCACCAGCGATAGACCACTAGCGGGGGGGCCTATCGATGAGCAGTTCTTC. It yields the protein CATSDRPLAGGPIDEQFF.

The genes are TRBV29-1 and TRBJ1-5; tentative D call: TRBD1 (5 bases). The CDR3 length is 15 residues. V was cut by 6 bases and J by 0 bases, with 15 bases left in between. Germline CDR1 reads SQVTM; CDR2 reads ANQGSEA. The CDR3 DNA is TGCAGCGTGGCCGGGACTCCGTATAGCAATCAGCCCCAGCATTTT. Protein: CSVAGTPYSNQPQHF.

The gene calls are TRBV3-1 (or the pseudogene TRBV3-2) and TRBJ2-2; D is possibly TRBD2 (6 bases). V lost 5 bases to trimming and J lost 6 bases, with 10 bases between them. The germline V gene encodes CDR1 LGHDT and CDR2 YNNKEL (reference sequence). This CDR3 has 13 amino acids. The DNA of the CDR3 is TGTGCCAGCAGCATATGGGGGGCCGGGGAGCTGTTTTTT. This codes for CASSIWGAGELFF.

Details on this clone: Other DNA sequences of this sample code for an identical CDR3. The CDR3 sequence: CASSIAAGKETQYF. CDR3 DNA: TGTGCCAGTAGTATAGCGGCAGGGAAAGAGACCCAGTACTTC. This sequence joins TRBV19 and TRBJ2-5, with TRBD1 as a possible D gene (5 bases). The CDR3 consists of 14 residues. CDR1 and CDR2 (germline): LNHDA, SQIVND (reference sequence). Between the trimmed V and J ends, which lost 1 base and 3 bases, there was a span of 9 bases.